This T cell receptor (beta chain) was recorded in a study of T cells in Graves' hyperthyroidism and ophthalmopathy. RNA transcripts served as the template for amplifying TCR beta CDR3 regions. When the TCR CDR3 underwent first-round RT-PCR, the HTBI primer set was used. TCRdb recomputed calls from the multiplex PCR reads with MiXCR, one row per CDR3 protein. The sample records hundreds of thousands of distinct CDR3 sequences, 20% to 25% being singletons. This clonotype was observed a few times. The target antigen is unknown. Overall study results and limits: Peripheral blood also featured most of the thyroid clonotypes expanded above 0.001.

The CDR3 loop spans 14 amino acids. Germline V gene sequence: CDR1 SGHRS, CDR2 YFSETQ. Trimming stripped 0 bases from V and 4 bases from J, with 11 bases between. This sequence joins TRBV5-1 and TRBJ2-7, with unresolved D. The sequence came from a man aged 50 to 60 with Graves' hyperthyroidism. Sequencing was carried out using blood. The CDR3 region is CASSLGSQNYEQYF. The CDR3 DNA follows: TGCGCCAGCAGCTTGGGGTCTCAGAATTACGAGCAGTACTTC.